A single sample is the source of the 21 T cell receptor beta chains below, sequenced in a study of shared clonotypes between healthy human individuals. Measured with immunoSEQ multiplex PCR; TCRdb has only the in-frame clones, and not every one. The sample yields under 700,000 clones, about 95% seen once. In the naive CD8 group, cells lacked CD45RO and were positively selected for CCR7, so terminally differentiated effector memory CD45RA+ cells were left out. Sequencing was done on a sample of naive CD8+ T cells sorted from blood. The receptors shown here come from a woman aged 30 to 39 in good health.

As concerns this clone: Other DNA sequences in the sample encode the same CDR3. This chain connects TRBV5-4 to TRBJ1-4, with D uncertain. The ends were cut back, 0 bases at V and 6 bases at J, with 6 bases in the middle. CDR3 length: 13 amino acids. The V gene's germline CDR1 is SGHNT and CDR2 YYREEE (reference sequence). In nucleotides, the CDR3 is TGTGCCAGCAGCTTGGAGACGGATGAAAAACTGTTTTTT. Its translation is CASSLETDEKLFF. Using reference TRBV5-4 and TRBJ1-4 for the parts outside the CDR3, the full variable domain is ETGVTQSPTHLIKTRGQQVTLRCSSQSGHNTVSWYQQALGQGPQFIFQYYREEENGRGNFPPRFSGLQFPNYSSELNVNALELDDSALYLCASSLETDEKLFFGSGTQLSVL.

The V call is TRBV27, the J call TRBJ2-1; D is undetermined. Germline V gene sequence: CDR1 MNHEY, CDR2 SMNVEV (reference sequence). This CDR3 has 13 residues. V shed 2 bases and J shed 7 bases, with 9 bases lying between them. The DNA for the CDR3 is TGTGCCAGCAGTTTACCCGACTGGAATGAGCAGTTCTTC. Amino acids: CASSLPDWNEQFF.

The rearrangement links TRBV7-9 to TRBJ2-1, with 7 nucleotides matching TRBD2. This CDR3 spans 14 amino acids. The germline V gene encodes CDR1 SEHNR and CDR2 FQNEAQ (reference sequence). Losses at the gene ends were 5 bases for V and 7 bases for J; bases not matched to a gene: 8. CDR3 amino acids: CASSPVLAANEQFF. CDR3 nucleotide sequence: TGTGCCAGCAGCCCCGTCCTAGCGGCAAATGAGCAGTTCTTC.

In the case of this clone: Other DNA sequences within the sample encode an identical CDR3. The J gene is TRBJ2-7, the V gene TRBV27; D could derive from TRBD1 or TRBD2 (5 bases each). In germline, CDR1 is MNHEY, CDR2 SMNVEV (reference sequence). The CDR3 has 13 amino acids. Trimming took 2 bases from V and 1 from J, leaving 6 bases between them. CDR3 region: CASSLGGSYEQYF. The CDR3 nucleotides are TGTGCCAGCAGTTTAGGGGGATCCTACGAGCAGTACTTC.

This chain links TRBV5-8 with TRBJ2-7, with 9 bases identical to TRBD2. The junction had 2 bases not matched to a gene; V was cut back by 4 bases and J by 3 bases. This CDR3 is 13 amino acids long. The germline CDR1 and CDR2 sequences are SGHTS and YDEGEE. For the CDR3, the DNA is TGTGCCAGCAGCCAGACTAGCGGCTACGAGCAGTACTTC. As protein: CASSQTSGYEQYF.

The CDR3 reads CASSPRQGVNTEAFF. The DNA for the CDR3 is TGTGCCAGCAGTCCCAGACAGGGGGTAAACACTGAAGCTTTCTTT. The chain uses TRBV27 and TRBJ1-1, with 9 bases lining up with TRBD1. The CDR3 runs to 15 residues. With 5 bases clipped from V and 2 bases from J, the junction kept 6 bases outside the gene matches. CDR1 is MNHEY and CDR2 is SMNVEV in the germline V gene (reference sequence).

The V gene is TRBV5-1, the J gene TRBJ1-1, with no clear D. Germline CDR1 SGHRS, CDR2 YFSETQ. V lost 5 bases and J lost 6, with 20 bases in between. The CDR3 length is 15 residues. The chain's CDR3 is CASSSGEEGRAEAFF. Written as DNA, the CDR3 is TGCGCCAGCAGTTCGGGCGAGGAAGGTAGGGCTGAAGCTTTCTTT.

This sequence joins TRBV5-4 and TRBJ2-3, with TRBD2 matching 9 bases. The V and J ends lost 4 bases and 2 bases, in that order; junction bases with no gene match: 11. The CDR3 consists of 17 residues. The germline V gene has CDR1 SGHNT and CDR2 YYREEE (reference sequence). The CDR3 here is CASSPEPTSGHTDTQYF. CDR3 DNA: TGTGCCAGCAGCCCCGAGCCGACTAGCGGACACACAGATACGCAGTATTTT.

About this clone itself: At one boundary the junction diverges from the germline segment, which might be a read error. The V and J genes are TRBV19 and TRBJ2-7, with 7 bases identical to TRBD2. This CDR3 is 15 amino acids long. Germline CDR1 and CDR2: LNHDA and SQIVND (reference sequence). The CDR3 spells CASSPIAGGSYEQCF. In DNA, the CDR3 is TGTGCCAGTAGTCCCATAGCGGGCGGTTCCTACGAGCAGTGCTTC.

The chain has TRBV19 and TRBJ1-1; TRBD1 matches at 7 bases. The ends lost 7 bases at V and 0 bases at J; junction bases unmatched: 5. The CDR3 has 14 residues. Germline V gene sequence: CDR1 LNHDA, CDR2 SQIVND (reference sequence). CDR3 region: CASMPGGVNTEAFF. The CDR3 nucleotides read TGTGCCAGTATGCCAGGGGGGGTGAACACTGAAGCTTTCTTT.

The V call is TRBV19, the J call TRBJ2-5; 7 bases line up with TRBD1. The assigned J gene may be wrong: the sequence end matches TRBJ2-7 better. Germline V gene data show CDR1 as LNHDA and CDR2 as SQIVND (reference sequence). The CDR3 covers 13 residues. The CDR3 nucleotides are TGTGCCAGTAGACCAAGGGGGCACTACGAGCAGTACTTC. It specifies CASRPRGHYEQYF.

The chain joins TRBV15 to TRBJ2-3; 8 positions match TRBD2. Germline V gene lookup returns CDR1 LNHNV and CDR2 YYDKDF (reference sequence). Unmatched junction bases numbered 8, after V lost 1 base and J lost 2 bases. CDR3 length equals 17 residues. This chain's CDR3 is CATSRGWREENTDTQYF. In nucleotides, the CDR3 is TGTGCCACCAGCAGAGGTTGGCGGGAGGAGAACACAGATACGCAGTATTTT. Variable domain in full (rest from reference TRBV15 and TRBJ2-3): DAMVIQNPRYQVTQFGKPVTLSCSQTLNHNVMYWYQQKSSQAPKLLFHYYDKDFNNEADTPDNFQSRRPNTSFCFLDIRSPGLGDTAMYLCATSRGWREENTDTQYFGPGTRLTVL.

The chain carries TRBV5-1 and TRBJ2-7; the D gene is possibly TRBD1 (6 bases). Between the trimmed V and J ends, which lost 1 base and 0 bases, there was a span of 11 bases. The CDR3 loop spans 15 amino acids. CDR1 is SGHRS, CDR2 YFSETQ, per germline. CDR3 loop: CASSLQGPYSYEQYF. The DNA of the CDR3 is TGCGCCAGCAGCTTGCAGGGGCCCTACTCCTACGAGCAGTACTTC. Drawing the rest from reference TRBV5-1 and TRBJ2-7, the complete variable domain is KAGVTQTPRYLIKTRGQQVTLSCSPISGHRSVSWYQQTPGQGLQFLFEYFSETQRNKGNFPGRFSGRQFSNSRSEMNVSTLELGDSALYLCASSLQGPYSYEQYFGPGTRLTVT.

The chain recombines TRBV4-1 with TRBJ1-2, with 12 bases matching TRBD1. The CDR3 extends over 16 amino acids. Trimming at V came to 4 bases and at J to 0 bases, leaving 3 bases not matched to a gene. Germline V gene sequence: CDR1 MGHRA, CDR2 YSYEKL. CDR3 residues: CASSRGTGGSNYGYTF. CDR3 nucleotide sequence: TGCGCCAGCAGCCGGGGGACAGGGGGCTCTAACTATGGCTACACCTTC.

V usage is TRBV29-1 and J usage is TRBJ2-7; TRBD1 agrees at 7 bases. CDR1 is SQVTM, CDR2 ANQGSEA, per germline. CDR3 size: 12 residues. The ends lost 6 bases at V and 5 bases at J; junction bases unmatched: 7. CDR3 coding DNA: TGCAGCGTCCGACAGGGTAACCACGAGCAGTACTTC. This codes for CSVRQGNHEQYF.

V gene TRBV28 combines with J gene TRBJ1-1, with a weak D call TRBD1 (5 bases). The CDR3 is 13 amino acids. Germline V gives CDR1 MDHEN, CDR2 SYDVKM. V was cut by 11 bases and J by 5 bases, with 18 bases left in between. The CDR3 protein is CASAMGERTEAFF. The CDR3 coding sequence is TGTGCCTCGGCTATGGGGGAGAGGACTGAAGCTTTCTTT.

The V gene is TRBV7-9, the J gene TRBJ1-1; D is unclear. Germline-derived CDR1 and CDR2 are SEHNR and FQNEAQ (reference sequence). CDR3 length equals 12 residues. Trimming removed 3 bases at V and 4 bases at J, with 6 bases between. The CDR3 region has the DNA TGTGCCAGCAGCTTTTGGGTCACTGAAGCTTTCTTT. It encodes CASSFWVTEAFF.

This chain uses TRBV5-4 with TRBJ1-1; D not certain. V gave up 0 bases and J gave up 8 bases, with 8 bases separating them. The CDR3 is 12 residues long. Per the germline V gene, CDR1 is SGHNT and CDR2 is YYREEE (reference sequence). CDR3 in DNA: TGTGCCAGCAGCTTGGGAGGGCGGGAAGCTTTCTTT. This gives the protein CASSLGGREAFF.

CDR3 sequence: CASSAGDTGEKLFF. The CDR3 coding sequence is TGCGCCAGCAGCGCCGGGGACACTGGGGAAAAACTGTTTTTT. This chain links TRBV5-1 with TRBJ1-4; possible D gene TRBD1, 6 bases. The germline V gene encodes CDR1 SGHRS and CDR2 YFSETQ. Between the trimmed V and J ends, which lost 4 bases and 8 bases, there was a span of 15 bases. The CDR3 runs 14 residues.

The V call is TRBV2, the J call TRBJ2-7; TRBD1 matches 7 bases. Per the germline V gene, CDR1 is SNHLY and CDR2 is FYNNEI. The junction had 10 bases not matched to a gene; V was cut back by 8 bases and J by 0 bases. The length of the CDR3 is 15 residues. The CDR3 spells CASGTGDLSSYEQYF. The DNA of the CDR3 is TGTGCCAGCGGAACAGGGGATCTAAGCTCCTACGAGCAGTACTTC. The full variable domain, completed using reference TRBV2 and TRBJ2-7, is EPEVTQTPSHQVTQMGQEVILRCVPISNHLYFYWYRQILGQKVEFLVSFYNNEISEKSEIFDDQFSVERPDGSNFTLKIRSTKLEDSAMYFCASGTGDLSSYEQYFGPGTRLTVT.

The chain carries TRBV9 and TRBJ1-1, with a tentative D call TRBD1 (6 bases). This CDR3 is 18 amino acids long. Germline V CDR1 and CDR2: SGDLS, YYNGEE. V was shortened by 0 bases and J by 3 bases, with 21 bases between the two germline ends. CDR3 in amino acids: CASSVAPLGTRYDTEAFF. The CDR3 nucleotides read TGTGCCAGCAGCGTAGCCCCTCTGGGGACACGCTACGACACTGAAGCTTTCTTT.